This T cell receptor beta chain derives from a study of identical twins. CDR3 length: 12 amino acids. V gave up 8 bases and J gave up 4 bases, with 14 bases separating them. Germline lookup yields CDR1 SQVTM and CDR2 ANQGSEA. Points on this clonotype: Antigen unknown.

Study results and caveats: Models predicted too little out-of-frame TCR alpha sharing in monozygotic twins. The analysis was cross-sectional rather than longitudinal within donors. Excess twin sharing in beta out-of-frame sequences was weaker.

Unique molecular identifiers were in the cDNA, with template-switch universal primer binding. TCRdb used MiXCR to reprocess the 5' RACE reads, holding one entry per CDR3 protein. This sample yields about 690,000 distinct CDR3 sequences, of which 21% are seen a single time; more than 4% belongs to the top ten. These same data were also listed under a study on T cells expressing NK-cell markers.

The chain has TRBV29-1 and TRBJ1-2; D may be TRBD1 (5 bases). This clonotype was obtained from a woman between 18 and 29 years old in good health. The specimen sequenced was PBMCs. The CDR3 here is CSTPGRAYGYTF. CDR3 DNA sequence: TGCAGCACACCCGGCAGGGCCTATGGCTACACCTTC. The variable domain in full, with the rest retrieved from reference TRBV29-1 and TRBJ1-2, is SAVISQKPSRDICQRGTSLTIQCQVDSQVTMMFWYRQQPGQSLTLIATANQGSEATYESGFVIDKFPISRPNLTFSTLTVSNMSPEDSSIYLCSTPGRAYGYTFGSGTRLTVV.